This T cell receptor (beta chain) was documented in a study of technical replicates of blood from a few donors. The CDR3 loop spans 12 amino acids. V was cut by 5 bases and J by 6 bases, with 14 bases left in between. From germline, CDR1 is SQVTM and CDR2 ANQGSEA. The data were produced by immunoSEQ multiplex PCR, yet TCRdb's version contains in-frame clones alone and is incomplete. The data show approximately 73,000 clones, roughly 96% seen once. Sequencing used T cells isolated from PBMCs. This chain connects TRBV29-1 to TRBJ2-7; perhaps TRBD2 as D (5 bases). This receptor was obtained from a human donor in good health. The CDR3 reads CSVSGGSGEQYF. CDR3 in DNA: TGCAGCGTTAGTGGAGGATCCGGCGAGCAGTACTTC.